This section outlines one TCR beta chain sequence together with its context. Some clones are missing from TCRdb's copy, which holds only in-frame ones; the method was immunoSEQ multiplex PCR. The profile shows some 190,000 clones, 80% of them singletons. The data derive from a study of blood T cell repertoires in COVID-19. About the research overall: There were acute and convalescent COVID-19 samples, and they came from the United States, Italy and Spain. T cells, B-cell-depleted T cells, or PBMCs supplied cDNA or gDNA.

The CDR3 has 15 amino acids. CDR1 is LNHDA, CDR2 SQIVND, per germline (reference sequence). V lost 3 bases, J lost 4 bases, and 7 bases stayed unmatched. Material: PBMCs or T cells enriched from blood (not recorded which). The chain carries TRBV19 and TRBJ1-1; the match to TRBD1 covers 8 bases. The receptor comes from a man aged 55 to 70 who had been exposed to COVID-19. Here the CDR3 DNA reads TGTGCCAGTAGTATTCCCAGGGGGCTAAGCACTGAAGCTTTCTTT. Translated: CASSIPRGLSTEAFF.